This TCR beta chain comes out of a study of T cells in Graves' hyperthyroidism and ophthalmopathy. TCR beta CDR3 region amplification was performed from RNA transcripts. The HTBI set primed first-round TCR CDR3 RT-PCR. TCRdb re-derived calls from the multiplex PCR reads in MiXCR, one entry per CDR3 protein. The data hold hundreds of thousands of distinct CDR3 sequences, with roughly an eighth observed a single time. Trimming cost V 6 bases and J 5 bases; bases outside gene matches: 3. The CDR3 extends over 13 amino acids. Germline V gene lookup returns CDR1 SGHTA and CDR2 FQGNSA. Extraction of PBMCs used about 9.2 ml of fresh peripheral blood.

Sequenced input: blood. The rearrangement uses TRBV7-2 and TRBJ2-3; 9 bases line up with TRBD2. The receptor was isolated from a woman between 40 and 50 years old with Graves' ophthalmopathy. Here the CDR3 DNA reads TGTGCCAGCAGTCTAGCGGGAATAGATACGCAGTATTTT. Protein product: CASSLAGIDTQYF.